The 25 T cell receptor beta chains given below trace back to one sample, sequenced in a study of blood T cell repertoires in COVID-19. Produced via immunoSEQ multiplex PCR; TCRdb's table is partial and in-frame only. The table shows a few hundred thousand clones, with about 83% occurring only once. The sequenced material came from peripheral blood. The origin of the receptors is a woman aged 45-59 years with acute or convalescent COVID-19.

This clone came up once. In the same sample, other DNA sequences code for this CDR3. The chain employs TRBV3-1 (or the pseudogene TRBV3-2) and TRBJ2-5, with D possibly being TRBD2 (5 bases). CDR1 is LGHDT and CDR2 is YNNKEL in the germline V gene (reference sequence). The V end was cut by 1 base, the J end by 5 bases, with 5 bases between. This CDR3 comprises 12 residues. CDR3 residues: CASSQGGETQYF. The CDR3 DNA reads as TGTGCCAGCAGCCAAGGCGGGGAGACCCAGTACTTC.

The rearrangement uses TRBV18 and TRBJ2-1; the match to TRBD1 covers 10 bases. The CDR3 length is 15 residues. Germline CDR1 KGHSH, CDR2 LQKENI. The ends lost 6 bases at V and 3 bases at J; junction bases unmatched: 5. For the CDR3, the DNA is TGTGCCAGCTCCCCCCGGGACAGGGGCTACAATGAGCAGTTCTTC. Its translation: CASSPRDRGYNEQFF. Based on the CDR3 plus reference TRBV18 and TRBJ2-1, the full variable domain is NAGVMQNPRHLVRRRGQEARLRCSPMKGHSHVYWYRQLPEEGLKFMVYLQKENIIDESGMPKERFSAEFPKEGPSILRIQQVVRGDSAAYFCASSPRDRGYNEQFFGPGTRLTVL.

This chain connects TRBV18 to TRBJ1-1, with TRBD1 as a possible D gene (6 bases). The germline gives CDR1 KGHSH, CDR2 LQKENI. CDR3 length: 13 residues. Trimming cost V 6 bases and J 0 bases, with 8 bases left between them. CDR3 sequence reads: CASSQGLNTEAFF. For the CDR3, the DNA is TGTGCCAGCTCCCAGGGGTTGAACACTGAAGCTTTCTTT.

The rearrangement links TRBV19 to TRBJ2-1; TRBD2 matches at 13 bases. The CDR3 has 14 residues. Germline V gives CDR1 LNHDA, CDR2 SQIVND (reference sequence). The V and J ends lost 9 bases and 6 bases, in that order; junction bases with no gene match: 5. CDR3 DNA sequence: TGTGCCAGCATTCGGACTAGCGGGAGCAATGAGCAGTTCTTC. Its protein product is CASIRTSGSNEQFF.

A single count supports this clone. The V call is TRBV24-1, the J call TRBJ2-3; D unresolved. V shed 5 bases and J shed 8 bases, with 13 bases lying between them. CDR3 length: 13 residues. Germline V gene lookup returns CDR1 KGHDR and CDR2 SFDVKD. The CDR3 DNA sequence: TGTGCCACCAGTGGCCCTAGGTCGGGTACGCAGTATTTT. As protein: CATSGPRSGTQYF.

This clone was counted once. V usage is TRBV9 and J usage is TRBJ2-1; TRBD2 aligns across 11 bases. CDR3 size: 15 residues. CDR1 is SGDLS and CDR2 is YYNGEE in the germline V gene. V was pared by 1 base and J by 10 bases, with 7 bases of the junction left unmatched. The CDR3 coding sequence is TGTGCCAGCAGCGTAACTAGCGGGAGCCAAGGGGAGCAGTTCTTC. Its translation is CASSVTSGSQGEQFF.

The J gene is TRBJ1-5, the V gene TRBV6-6; TRBD1 is a possible D gene (5 bases). Looked up from germline, CDR1 is MNHNY and CDR2 is SVGAGI (reference sequence). V dropped 5 bases and J dropped 1 base, with 15 bases sitting between them. There are 16 residues in the CDR3. The CDR3 spells CASSPSRVGSNQPQHF. In DNA form, the CDR3 reads TGTGCCAGCAGTCCAAGCAGGGTCGGCAGCAATCAGCCCCAGCATTTT.

The rearrangement joins TRBV24-1 to TRBJ1-2; 9 positions agree with TRBD1. The CDR3 consists of 14 residues. Germline trimming cut 5 bases from V and 7 bases from J; bases unmatched to any gene: 7. Germline assignment: CDR1 KGHDR and CDR2 SFDVKD. The CDR3 DNA reads as TGTGCCACCAGTGGGGGGACAGGGCAAGCTGGCTACACCTTC. The encoded protein is CATSGGTGQAGYTF.

This rearrangement joins TRBV7-9 to TRBJ1-4; D is unresolved. V was clipped by 1 base and J by 7 bases, with 16 bases between them. The V gene's germline CDR1 is SEHNR and CDR2 FQNEAQ (reference sequence). This CDR3 comprises 16 residues. DNA for the CDR3: TGTGCCAGCAGCTTAGAGCTGGCAGGCCCTATTGAAAAACTGTTTTTT. This gives the protein CASSLELAGPIEKLFF.

V is TRBV4-1 and J is TRBJ1-1, with 7 bases fitting TRBD1. Germline V gives CDR1 MGHRA, CDR2 YSYEKL. The CDR3 contains 16 residues. The V segment lost 0 bases and the J segment 4 bases; nucleotides outside the gene matches: 8. CDR3 sequence (DNA): TGCGCCAGCAGCCAAGATCAGAGACAGGGCGGCACTGAAGCTTTCTTT. Translation gives CASSQDQRQGGTEAFF.

The chain couples TRBV12-3 or TRBV12-4 to TRBJ1-1, with D unclear. Trimming cost V 2 bases and J 1 base, with 5 bases left between them. The CDR3 sequence is 13 residues long. CDR3 in amino acids: CASSLYRNTEAFF. DNA for the CDR3: TGTGCCAGCAGTTTATATAGGAACACTGAAGCTTTCTTT.

The chain links TRBV5-6 to TRBJ1-2; 7 positions match TRBD1. V shed 3 bases, J shed 0 bases, and the junction held 5 bases outside the gene matches. The CDR3 runs 15 residues. Germline V CDR1 and CDR2: SGHDT, YYEEEE. The CDR3 sequence is CASSSDRFANYGYTF. The CDR3 DNA is TGTGCCAGCAGCTCGGACAGGTTTGCTAACTATGGCTACACCTTC. The whole variable domain, filled in from reference TRBV5-6 and TRBJ1-2, reads DAGVTQSPTHLIKTRGQQVTLRCSPKSGHDTVSWYQQALGQGPQFIFQYYEEEERQRGNFPDRFSGHQFPNYSSELNVNALLLGDSALYLCASSSDRFANYGYTFGSGTRLTVV.

The V call is TRBV25-1, the J call TRBJ2-1; 11 bases fit TRBD2. This CDR3 comprises 16 residues. Looked up from germline, CDR1 is MGHDK and CDR2 is SYGVNS. Trimming cost V 4 bases and J 5 bases; bases outside gene matches: 7. The CDR3 sequence is CASSGLAGGRHNEQFF. Written as DNA, the CDR3 is TGTGCCAGCAGTGGGCTAGCGGGGGGAAGGCACAATGAGCAGTTCTTC.

Turning to this clone: The sample has other DNA sequences that encode this CDR3 too. The CDR3 DNA reads TGTGCCAGCAGGACTAGCGGGGGGCAAGAGACCCAGTACTTC. It is translated as CASRTSGGQETQYF. The gene calls are TRBV2 and TRBJ2-5; 13 positions agree with TRBD2. The CDR3 is 14 residues long. Looked up from germline, CDR1 is SNHLY and CDR2 is FYNNEI. J was trimmed by 2 bases and V by 6 bases; bases with no gene match: 0.

The CDR3 DNA is TGTGCCAGTAGTAGATCTTCCGGGACAGGGGGCAATCAGCCCCAGCATTTT. Protein sequence: CASSRSSGTGGNQPQHF. This chain links TRBV19 with TRBJ1-5; 10 positions match TRBD1. V dropped 4 bases and J dropped 2; count of bases not matched to a gene: 8. Germline assignment: CDR1 LNHDA and CDR2 SQIVND (reference sequence). This CDR3 comprises 17 residues.

This clone was found once. Written as DNA, the CDR3 is TGTGCCAGCACGTTCCAGGGGGACAACACCATATATTTT. This encodes CASTFQGDNTIYF. This rearrangement joins TRBV12-3 or TRBV12-4 to TRBJ1-3; 7 bases are a match to TRBD1. CDR3 length equals 13 residues. After removal of 7 bases from V and 7 bases from J, the junction contained 7 bases not matched to a gene.

This chain connects TRBV5-1 to TRBJ1-3; D may be TRBD1 (6 bases). V lost 4 bases and J 7 bases, leaving 12 bases between the germline ends. This CDR3 has 13 residues. The germline V gene has CDR1 SGHRS and CDR2 YFSETQ. CDR3 amino acids: CASSLGDTNTIYF. CDR3 sequence (DNA): TGCGCCAGCAGCCTGGGGGACACCAACACCATATATTTT.

The J gene is TRBJ1-2, the V gene TRBV5-1; 7 bases fit TRBD1. The V segment lost 4 bases and the J segment 2 bases; nucleotides outside the gene matches: 8. The CDR3 totals 15 residues. Germline lookup yields CDR1 SGHRS and CDR2 YFSETQ. In DNA, the CDR3 is TGCGCCAGCAGCGGGGAGACAGGGTACAACTATGGCTACACCTTC. It translates to CASSGETGYNYGYTF.

This sequence joins TRBV5-5 and TRBJ2-3; unclear D gene. Trimming removed 0 bases at V and 1 base at J, with 9 bases between. This CDR3 contains 15 residues. The germline V gene has CDR1 SGHKS and CDR2 YYEKEE (reference sequence). CDR3 sequence reads: CASSLDRTGTDTQYF. For the CDR3, the DNA is TGTGCCAGCAGCTTGGACAGAACCGGCACAGATACGCAGTATTTT.

This chain connects TRBV11-2 to TRBJ2-2, with TRBD2 matching over 9 bases. CDR1 SGHAT and CDR2 FQNNGV come from the germline V gene. The V and J ends lost 7 bases and 6 bases, in that order; junction bases with no gene match: 9. This CDR3 region has 15 residues. In DNA form, the CDR3 reads TGTGCCAGCATCTATCTGGCGGGAGGGGCCGGGGAGCTGTTTTTT. This gives the protein CASIYLAGGAGELFF.

The rearrangement joins TRBV19 to TRBJ1-6, with 7 bases lining up with TRBD1. CDR3 length: 15 residues. The V gene end was trimmed by 7 bases and the J gene end by 10 bases; junction bases not matched to a gene: 13. The germline V gene encodes CDR1 LNHDA and CDR2 SQIVND (reference sequence). CDR3 loop: CASTQGVQGGSPLHF. The CDR3 nucleotides read TGTGCCAGTACCCAGGGGGTTCAAGGGGGATCACCCCTCCACTTT. The full variable domain, rest sourced from reference TRBV19 and TRBJ1-6, is DGGITQSPKYLFRKEGQNVTLSCEQNLNHDAMYWYRQDPGQGLRLIYYSQIVNDFQKGDIAEGYSVSREKKESFPLTVTSAQKNPTAFYLCASTQGVQGGSPLHFGNGTRLTVT.

V is TRBV12-3 or TRBV12-4 and J is TRBJ1-6; perhaps TRBD1 as D (5 bases). The V end was cut by 3 bases, the J end by 14 bases, with 11 bases between. This CDR3 is built from 12 residues. CDR3: CASSFESGALHF. The CDR3 DNA sequence: TGTGCCAGCAGTTTTGAGTCGGGGGCCCTCCACTTT.

The V gene is TRBV5-4, the J gene TRBJ2-1; maybe TRBD2 (5 bases). The CDR3 runs to 15 residues. Germline lookup yields CDR1 SGHNT and CDR2 YYREEE (reference sequence). Trimming stripped 2 bases from V and 3 bases from J, with 12 bases between. The CDR3 loop is CASSFEGGLYNEQFF. The CDR3 coding sequence is TGTGCCAGCAGCTTTGAGGGTGGGCTCTACAATGAGCAGTTCTTC.

V is TRBV9 and J is TRBJ2-5; TRBD2 matches 11 bases. The CDR3 spans 15 residues. Germline assignment: CDR1 SGDLS and CDR2 YYNGEE. The V and J ends lost 2 bases and 2 bases, in that order; junction bases with no gene match: 2. CDR3 sequence (DNA): TGTGCCAGCAGCGTGGGACTAGCGGAACAAGAGACCCAGTACTTC. This translates into CASSVGLAEQETQYF.

The chain couples TRBV7-6 to TRBJ1-4; D call uncertain. Trimming stripped 1 base from V and 4 bases from J, with 10 bases between. The germline gives CDR1 SGHVS, CDR2 FNYEAQ. The CDR3 has 15 amino acids. CDR3 DNA: TGTGCCAGCAGCTTAGAAACAGCTTTTAATGAAAAACTGTTTTTT. This encodes CASSLETAFNEKLFF. The complete variable domain, with remaining parts taken from reference TRBV7-6 and TRBJ1-4, reads GAGVSQSPRYKVTKRGQDVALRCDPISGHVSLYWYRQALGQGPEFLTYFNYEAQQDKSGLPNDRFSAERPEGSISTLTIQRTEQRDSAMYRCASSLETAFNEKLFFGSGTQLSVL.